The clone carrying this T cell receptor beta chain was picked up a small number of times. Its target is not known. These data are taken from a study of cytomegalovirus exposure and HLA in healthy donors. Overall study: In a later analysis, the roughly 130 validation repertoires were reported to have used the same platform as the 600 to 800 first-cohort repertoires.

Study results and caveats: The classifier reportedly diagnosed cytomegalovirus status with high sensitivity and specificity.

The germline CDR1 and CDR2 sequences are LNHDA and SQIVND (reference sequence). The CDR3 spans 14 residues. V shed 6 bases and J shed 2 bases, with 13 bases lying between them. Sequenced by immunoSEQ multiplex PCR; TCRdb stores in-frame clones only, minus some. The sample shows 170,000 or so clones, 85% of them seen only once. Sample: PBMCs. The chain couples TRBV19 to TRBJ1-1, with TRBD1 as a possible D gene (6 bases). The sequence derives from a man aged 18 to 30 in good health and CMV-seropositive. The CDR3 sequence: CASRPGHLNTEAFF. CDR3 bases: TGTGCCAGTAGACCGGGACACCTTAACACTGAAGCTTTCTTT.